These T cell receptor beta chains were read from a single sample in a study of T cell responses to AZD1222 COVID-19 vaccine. Generated by immunoSEQ multiplex PCR, the TCRdb table keeps only in-frame clones and is missing some. Found here are 120,000 to 150,000 clones, about 88% of them singletons; the top ten hold roughly 4.7%. The specimen was peripheral blood, collected on day 0 of AZD1222 vaccination. The receptors originated from an adult in good health. The CDR3 runs from the conserved cysteine through the conserved F or W. The D gene is left open where the match is weak. Some rows have no size entry. The others give once, few or many, or a class for an expanded clone.

cdr3_nt | cdr3_aa | clone_size | j_call | v_call | d_call
TGTGCCTGGAGTGCTCGGGACTTAGTCACCGGGGAGCTGTTTTTT | CAWSARDLVTGELFF | - | TRBJ2-2 | TRBV30 | -
TGTGCCAGTACCCAGGGCAGGAGCTCTGGAAACACCATATATTTT | CASTQGRSSGNTIYF | - | TRBJ1-3 | TRBV19 | -
TGCGCCAGCAGCTTGGAGGCAGGGCCGAACTATGGCTACACCTTC | CASSLEAGPNYGYTF | - | TRBJ1-2 | TRBV5-1 | -
TGTGCCAGTAGTACCAAACCGGGACAGGGTTACAACGAGCAGTACTTC | CASSTKPGQGYNEQYF | once | TRBJ2-7 | TRBV19 | TRBD1
TGCAGCGTAGCACAGGGAACTGGAAACACCATATATTTT | CSVAQGTGNTIYF | - | TRBJ1-3 | TRBV29-1 | -
TGTGCCAGTAGTATCTTCCAGGGACAGAGTGAAGCTTTCTTT | CASSIFQGQSEAFF | - | TRBJ1-1 | TRBV19 | TRBD1
TGTGCCAGCAGTGAGCGAGTAGCAGGATACGAGCAGTACTTC | CASSERVAGYEQYF | - | TRBJ2-7 | TRBV6-1 | -
TGTGCCAGCAGTGACTCGCGGGACAGTGGTGGCTACACCTTC | CASSDSRDSGGYTF | - | TRBJ1-2 | TRBV6-4 | TRBD1
TGTGCCAGCAGCGCCTCGGACAGGGCTTCCTACGAGCAGTACTTC | CASSASDRASYEQYF | - | TRBJ2-7 | TRBV7-9 | TRBD1
TGTGCCAGCAGCTTCGGACAGGGTGGCGAAATTGGCATTCAGTACTTC | CASSFGQGGEIGIQYF | - | TRBJ2-4 | TRBV7-9 | TRBD1
TGTGCCAGCAGCTTAGACAGGGCTTATTCACCCCTCCACTTT | CASSLDRAYSPLHF | - | TRBJ1-6 | TRBV5-4 | TRBD1
TGTGCCAGCAGCTCAGGGCTTGGAAACACCATATATTTT | CASSSGLGNTIYF | few | TRBJ1-3 | TRBV5-6 | -
TGTGCCAGCAGTGAGCAAGGGTTTGATGGCTACACCTTC | CASSEQGFDGYTF | - | TRBJ1-2 | TRBV2 | -